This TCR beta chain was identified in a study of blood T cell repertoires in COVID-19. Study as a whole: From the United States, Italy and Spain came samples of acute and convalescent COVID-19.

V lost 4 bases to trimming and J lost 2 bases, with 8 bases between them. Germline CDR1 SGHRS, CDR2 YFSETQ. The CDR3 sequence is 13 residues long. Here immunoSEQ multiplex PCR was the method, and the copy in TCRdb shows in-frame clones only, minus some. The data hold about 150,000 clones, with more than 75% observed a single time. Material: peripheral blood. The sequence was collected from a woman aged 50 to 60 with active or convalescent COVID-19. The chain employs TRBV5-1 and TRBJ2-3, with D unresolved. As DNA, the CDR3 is TGCGCCAGCAGCCCGGGTTACACAGATACGCAGTATTTT. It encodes CASSPGYTDTQYF. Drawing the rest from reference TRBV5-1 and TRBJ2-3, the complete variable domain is KAGVTQTPRYLIKTRGQQVTLSCSPISGHRSVSWYQQTPGQGLQFLFEYFSETQRNKGNFPGRFSGRQFSNSRSEMNVSTLELGDSALYLCASSPGYTDTQYFGPGTRLTVL.